This TCR beta chain was captured in a study of blood T cell repertoires in COVID-19. This CDR3 comprises 16 residues. Germline V lookup: CDR1 SGHKS, CDR2 YYEKEE (reference sequence). Trimming cost V 1 base and J 7 bases; bases outside gene matches: 5. This clone was recorded a few times. Per the original data handling: Researchers report that nucleated cell counts were estimated from reference gene primer amplification. Assay used: immunoSEQ multiplex PCR; TCRdb lists only in-frame clones, some missing. The DNA gave D and trimming, while V, J and clone size come from that table. The table shows about 220,000 clones, with roughly four fifths occurring only once.

Sequencing was done on a sample of peripheral blood. The receptor comes from a woman aged 70-85 years with acute or convalescent COVID-19. The chain carries TRBV5-5 and TRBJ1-6, with 10 bases identical to TRBD1. CDR3 in amino acids: CASSLMVDRGNSPLHF. The DNA for the CDR3 is TGTGCCAGCAGCTTGATGGTGGACAGGGGGAATTCACCCCTCCACTTT.